Below, 12 T cell receptor beta chains from the same sample are listed, as sequenced in a study of blood T cell repertoires in COVID-19 (dated by TCRdb to 2018 to 2020). Libraries came from the immunoSEQ multiplex PCR assay. TCRdb limited this immuneACCESS table to in-frame rearrangements with V and J called. A share of clones is missing; checked studies link under half to unresolved V genes, and the rest is unexplained. The sample has 200,000 or so clones on record, roughly 79% of them singletons. The top ten clones comprise approximately 7.2% of the sample. What was sequenced was peripheral blood. These receptors were obtained from a human donor with acute or convalescent COVID-19. The donor label of this sample is uncertain.

The V gene is TRBV29-1, the J gene TRBJ2-5; D is possibly TRBD1 (7 bases). The CDR3 is made up of 12 amino acids. V shed 5 bases and J shed 4 bases, with 11 bases lying between them. Germline V gives CDR1 SQVTM, CDR2 ANQGSEA. The CDR3 DNA follows: TGCAGCGTTCGGCAGGGGGGAGAGACCCAGTACTTC. It translates to CSVRQGGETQYF. Supplemented by reference TRBV29-1 and TRBJ2-5, the full variable domain reads SAVISQKPSRDICQRGTSLTIQCQVDSQVTMMFWYRQQPGQSLTLIATANQGSEATYESGFVIDKFPISRPNLTFSTLTVSNMSPEDSSIYLCSVRQGGETQYFGPGTRLLVL.

This clone was counted a few times. The chain recombines TRBV3-1 (or the pseudogene TRBV3-2) with TRBJ2-7; D may be TRBD2 (6 bases). With 4 bases removed from V and 6 bases from J, the gap between germline ends came to 16 bases. Germline assignment: CDR1 LGHDT and CDR2 YNNKEL (reference sequence). The CDR3 loop spans 14 amino acids. As DNA, the CDR3 is TGTGCCAGCAGCCCCAGGCCCGGGACTGGCGAGCAGTACTTC. As protein: CASSPRPGTGEQYF.

The V call is TRBV3-1 (or the pseudogene TRBV3-2), the J call TRBJ2-1; 8 bases are a match to TRBD2. The CDR3 is 13 amino acids. V was pared by 4 bases and J by 6 bases, with 2 bases of the junction left unmatched. Germline V gene lookup returns CDR1 LGHDT and CDR2 YNNKEL (reference sequence). Written as DNA, the CDR3 is TGTGCCAGCAGCCCGCTAGCGGGCAATGAGCAGTTCTTC. Translated: CASSPLAGNEQFF.

This clone was seen more than once but under ten times. This chain connects TRBV2 to TRBJ2-7, with 10 bases matching TRBD1. The CDR3 consists of 15 residues. Germline V gene data show CDR1 as SNHLY and CDR2 as FYNNEI. V trimming: 3 bases; J trimming: 4 bases; junction bases outside the gene matches: 6. This CDR3 is CASSESTGGFYEQYF. CDR3 nucleotides: TGTGCCAGCAGTGAGTCGACAGGGGGCTTTTACGAGCAGTACTTC.

The chain combines TRBV5-1 with TRBJ1-1; TRBD1 matches at 9 bases. Germline V gene lookup returns CDR1 SGHRS and CDR2 YFSETQ. After removal of 3 bases from V and 5 bases from J, the junction contained 8 bases not matched to a gene. CDR3 size: 15 residues. CDR3 DNA: TGCGCCAGCAGCTACGGACAGGGGCGTTGGACTGAAGCTTTCTTT. Its protein is CASSYGQGRWTEAFF.

V is TRBV10-3 and J is TRBJ1-1; maybe TRBD1 (5 bases). V dropped 0 bases and J dropped 3 bases, with 14 bases sitting between them. The CDR3 covers 16 residues. Germline V gene sequence: CDR1 ENHRY, CDR2 SYGVKD. The CDR3 region is CAISESIPGGDTEAFF. The CDR3 nucleotides read TGTGCCATCAGTGAGTCGATACCGGGAGGGGACACTGAAGCTTTCTTT.

This chain joins TRBV6-2 or TRBV6-3 and TRBJ2-3; D might be TRBD1 (6 bases). CDR3 length equals 13 residues. Germline values: CDR1 MNHEY, CDR2 SVGEGT. Trimming took 6 bases from V and 4 from J, leaving 11 bases between them. The CDR3 DNA reads as TGTGCCAGCAGCAACAGGGTTGCAGATACGCAGTATTTT. Encoded protein: CASSNRVADTQYF.

The chain recombines TRBV5-1 with TRBJ2-2, with 7 bases lining up with TRBD1. The V and J ends lost 5 bases and 1 base, in that order; junction bases with no gene match: 2. The CDR3 is 14 residues long. CDR1 SGHRS and CDR2 YFSETQ come from the germline V gene. DNA of the CDR3: TGCGCCAGCAGGGGACAGATGAACACCGGGGAGCTGTTTTTT. Translating it yields CASRGQMNTGELFF.

The V call is TRBV19, the J call TRBJ2-1; 7 nucleotides match TRBD2. The CDR3 is made up of 16 amino acids. The ends lost 7 bases at V and 1 base at J; junction bases unmatched: 10. Germline assignment: CDR1 LNHDA and CDR2 SQIVND (reference sequence). CDR3: CASTPRLAVSYNEQFF. The CDR3 DNA reads as TGTGCCAGTACCCCAAGGCTAGCGGTGTCCTACAATGAGCAGTTCTTC.

The chain carries TRBV6-5 and TRBJ1-2; 7 nucleotides agree with TRBD1. The V gene's germline CDR1 is MNHEY and CDR2 SVGAGI. CDR3 length: 14 amino acids. V lost 5 bases, J lost 4 bases, and 7 bases stayed unmatched. CDR3 bases: TGTGCCAGCAGTCAGACAGGGCTCGGCTATGGCTACACCTTC. This translates into CASSQTGLGYGYTF.

V and J are TRBV24-1 and TRBJ1-5; D is possibly TRBD1 (5 bases). Looked up from germline, CDR1 is KGHDR and CDR2 is SFDVKD. The CDR3 is 15 amino acids. The germline V and J ends were trimmed by 3 bases and 3 bases, with 11 bases remaining between them. The CDR3 nucleotides read TGTGCCACCAGTGATCCACAGGCCCCCAATCAGCCCCAGCATTTT. Its protein is CATSDPQAPNQPQHF.

The rearrangement joins TRBV28 to TRBJ1-2; 8 bases align to TRBD1. The V gene's germline CDR1 is MDHEN and CDR2 SYDVKM. V gave up 3 bases and J gave up 7 bases; unmatched junction bases: 10. The CDR3 has 15 residues. CDR3 in amino acids: CASSFPGTGRRGYTF. The CDR3 DNA is TGTGCCAGCAGTTTCCCCGGGACAGGACGTCGTGGCTACACCTTC.